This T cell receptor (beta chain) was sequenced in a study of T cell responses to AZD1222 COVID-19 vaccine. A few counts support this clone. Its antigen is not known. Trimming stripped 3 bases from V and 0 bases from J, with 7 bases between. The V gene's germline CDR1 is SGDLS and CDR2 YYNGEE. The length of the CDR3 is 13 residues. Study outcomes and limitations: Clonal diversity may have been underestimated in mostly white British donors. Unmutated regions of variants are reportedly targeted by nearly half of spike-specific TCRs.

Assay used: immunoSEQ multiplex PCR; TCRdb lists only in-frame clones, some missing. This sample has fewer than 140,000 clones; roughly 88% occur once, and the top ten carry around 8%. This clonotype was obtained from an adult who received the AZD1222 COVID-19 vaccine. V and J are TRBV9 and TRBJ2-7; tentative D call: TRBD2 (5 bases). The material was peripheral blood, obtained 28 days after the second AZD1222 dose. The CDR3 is CASSGGNSYEQYF. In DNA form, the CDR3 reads TGTGCCAGCAGCGGAGGGAACTCCTACGAGCAGTACTTC. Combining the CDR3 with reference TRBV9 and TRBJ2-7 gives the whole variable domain DSGVTQTPKHLITATGQRVTLRCSPRSGDLSVYWYQQSLDQGLQFLIQYYNGEERAKGNILERFSAQQFPDLHSELNLSSLELGDSALYFCASSGGNSYEQYFGPGTRLTVT.